This is a list of T cell receptor beta chains from one sample in a study of shared clonotypes between healthy human individuals. Generated by immunoSEQ multiplex PCR, the TCRdb table keeps only in-frame clones and is missing some. Here the sample spans approximately 2,000,000 clones, roughly 95% being singletons. The sample was naive CD8+ T cells from PBMCs. The origin of the receptors is a man in his late teens or twenties in good health. Some clones in this sample may be carry-over from other donors' samples. Each CDR3 is given with its conserved first and last residue. The order of the fields is J gene, V gene, D gene, clone size, CDR3 DNA, CDR3 protein. D genes are given only for firm matches. Part of the rows lack a size; the others show once, few, many or a class for expanded clones.

TRBJ2-7 | TRBV5-4 | . | . | TGTGCCAGCAGCTTGACAGGGACCTACGAGCAGTACTTC | CASSLTGTYEQYF
TRBJ2-1 | TRBV25-1 | . | once | TGTGCCAGTTGGGGACAGGTGGGGAGGGCGGATGAGCAGTTCTTC | CASWGQVGRADEQFF
TRBJ2-2 | TRBV6-1 | . | . | TGTGCCAGCGGGGTCCTAAGAAGCACCGGGGAGCTGTTTTTT | CASGVLRSTGELFF
TRBJ2-2 | TRBV2 | . | . | TGTGCCAGCAAGCCAGACACTCAGGAGCTGTTTTTT | CASKPDTQELFF
TRBJ2-6 | TRBV27 | . | once | TGTGCCAGCAGCCACCCGCCGACCCGCCCTGGGGCCAACGTCCTGACTTTC | CASSHPPTRPGANVLTF
TRBJ2-2 | TRBV27 | . | . | TGTGCCAGCAGTCGGCCAGGGGAGGGCACCGGGGAGCTGTTTTTT | CASSRPGEGTGELFF
TRBJ2-1 | TRBV9 | TRBD1 | once | TGTGCCAGCAGCGGGGGACAGGGCCACCTCTACAATGAGCAGTTCTTC | CASSGGQGHLYNEQFF
TRBJ1-2 | TRBV27 | . | . | TGTGCCAGCAGTTTTGGGCGGACGGCGGACTATGGCTACACCTTC | CASSFGRTADYGYTF
TRBJ2-1 | TRBV29-1 | TRBD2 | . | TGCAGCGGGCGTGGACTAGCGGGAAACAATGAGCAGTTCTTC | CSGRGLAGNNEQFF
TRBJ1-1 | TRBV28 | . | . | TGTGCCAGCAGTTTATCTAAGTTTGACCCCCAAATTATAAACACTGAAGCTTTCTTT | CASSLSKFDPQIINTEAFF
TRBJ1-2 | TRBV7-9 | . | . | TGTGCCAGCAGAGGGCAGGCTAACTATGGCTACACCTTC | CASRGQANYGYTF
TRBJ2-7 | TRBV19 | . | . | TGTGCCAGTAGTATAATGCCGGGACTCACGAGGTCCTACGAGCAGTACTTC | CASSIMPGLTRSYEQYF
TRBJ2-7 | TRBV7-9 | . | . | TGTGCCAGCAGCTCCTACAGGGAGTCCTACGAGCAGTACTTC | CASSSYRESYEQYF
TRBJ2-7 | TRBV2 | . | . | TGTGCCAGTACCTTAGCGGACGGAGTTACCTACGAGCAGTACTTC | CASTLADGVTYEQYF
TRBJ1-1 | TRBV6-1 | . | . | TGTGCCAGCAGTGGCCGGGGTTTGAACACTGAAGCTTTCTTT | CASSGRGLNTEAFF